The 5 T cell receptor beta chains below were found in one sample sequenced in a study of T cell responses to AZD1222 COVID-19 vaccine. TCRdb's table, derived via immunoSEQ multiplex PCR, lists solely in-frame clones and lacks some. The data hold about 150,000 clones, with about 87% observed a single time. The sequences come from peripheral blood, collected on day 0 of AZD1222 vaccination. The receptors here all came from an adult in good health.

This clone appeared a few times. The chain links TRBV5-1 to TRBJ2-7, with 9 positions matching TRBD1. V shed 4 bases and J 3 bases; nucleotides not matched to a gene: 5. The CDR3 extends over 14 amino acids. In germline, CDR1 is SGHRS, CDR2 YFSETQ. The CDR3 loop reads CASSPDRGDYEQYF. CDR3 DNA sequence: TGCGCCAGCAGCCCAGACAGGGGGGACTACGAGCAGTACTTC.

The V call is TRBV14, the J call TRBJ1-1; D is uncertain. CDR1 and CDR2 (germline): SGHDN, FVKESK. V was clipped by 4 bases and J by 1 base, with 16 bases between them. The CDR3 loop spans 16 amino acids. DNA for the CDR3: TGTGCCAGCAGCCCCCGTGGGGTGCGGGGGAACACTGAAGCTTTCTTT. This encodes CASSPRGVRGNTEAFF.

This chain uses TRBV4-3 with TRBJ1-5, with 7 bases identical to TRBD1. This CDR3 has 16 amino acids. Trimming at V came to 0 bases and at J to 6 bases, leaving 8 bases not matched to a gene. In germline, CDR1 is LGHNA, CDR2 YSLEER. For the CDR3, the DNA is TGCGCCAGCAGCCAAGATAGCTCAGGGGGACCTCAGCCCCAGCATTTT. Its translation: CASSQDSSGGPQPQHF.

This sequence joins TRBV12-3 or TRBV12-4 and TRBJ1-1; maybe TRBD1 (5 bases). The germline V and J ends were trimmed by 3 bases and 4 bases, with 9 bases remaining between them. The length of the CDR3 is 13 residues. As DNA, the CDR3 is TGTGCCAGCAGTTTCAAGGGGATCACTGAAGCTTTCTTT. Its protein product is CASSFKGITEAFF.

The CDR3 coding sequence is TGTGCCAGCAGTGAAGCGCTTTCTTCGAGGGGTGGCGAGACCCAGTACTTC. Its translation: CASSEALSSRGGETQYF. This rearrangement joins TRBV6-1 to TRBJ2-5, with D perhaps given as TRBD1 or TRBD2 (5 bases each). V dropped 0 bases and J dropped 5 bases, with 19 bases sitting between them. CDR1 MNHNS and CDR2 SASEGT come from the germline V gene. The CDR3 consists of 17 residues.